This T cell receptor beta chain was recovered during a study of T cells in Graves' hyperthyroidism and ophthalmopathy. About the study: Peripheral blood was secured at the point of initial diagnosis, before any treatment.

Study outcomes and limitations: It was a median about seven months before onset that the model predicted ophthalmopathy.

Researchers amplified the TCR beta CDR3 regions from RNA transcripts. First-round RT-PCR of the TCR CDR3 relied on the HTBI primer set. TCRdb independently ran MiXCR on the multiplex PCR reads; one entry per CDR3 protein. The sample has about half a million distinct CDR3 sequences; 15% to 20% are singletons. About this clonotype: Its antigen is unidentified.

Exclusions: uncontrolled infection, other autoimmune disease, pregnancy, lactation. This sequence originates from a woman younger than 45 with Graves' ophthalmopathy. Sequencing input: blood.

The CDR3 loop is CASSQGMASGEPSYEQYF. In DNA form, the CDR3 reads TGCGCCAGCAGCCAAGGCATGGCTAGCGGAGAACCATCCTACGAGCAGTACTTC. V is TRBV4-3 and J is TRBJ2-7, with 7 bases fitting TRBD2. J lost 1 base, V lost 1 base, and 13 bases had no gene match. The CDR3 is 18 residues long. CDR1 is LGHNA, CDR2 YSLEER, per germline.